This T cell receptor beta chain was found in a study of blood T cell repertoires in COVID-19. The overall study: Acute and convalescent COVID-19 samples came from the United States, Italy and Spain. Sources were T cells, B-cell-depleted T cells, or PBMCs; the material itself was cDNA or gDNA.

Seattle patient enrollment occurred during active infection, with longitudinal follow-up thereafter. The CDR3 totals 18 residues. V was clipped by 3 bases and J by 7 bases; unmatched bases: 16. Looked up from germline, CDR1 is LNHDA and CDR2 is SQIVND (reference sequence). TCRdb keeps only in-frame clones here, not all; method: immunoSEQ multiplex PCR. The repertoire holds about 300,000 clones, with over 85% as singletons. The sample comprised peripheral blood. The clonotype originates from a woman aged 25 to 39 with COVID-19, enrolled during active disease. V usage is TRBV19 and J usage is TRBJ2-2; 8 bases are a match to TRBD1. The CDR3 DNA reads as TGTGCCAGTAGTATTAAGATTTTGGGCAGGGGGCAAGGCGGGGAGCTGTTTTTT. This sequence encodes CASSIKILGRGQGGELFF.